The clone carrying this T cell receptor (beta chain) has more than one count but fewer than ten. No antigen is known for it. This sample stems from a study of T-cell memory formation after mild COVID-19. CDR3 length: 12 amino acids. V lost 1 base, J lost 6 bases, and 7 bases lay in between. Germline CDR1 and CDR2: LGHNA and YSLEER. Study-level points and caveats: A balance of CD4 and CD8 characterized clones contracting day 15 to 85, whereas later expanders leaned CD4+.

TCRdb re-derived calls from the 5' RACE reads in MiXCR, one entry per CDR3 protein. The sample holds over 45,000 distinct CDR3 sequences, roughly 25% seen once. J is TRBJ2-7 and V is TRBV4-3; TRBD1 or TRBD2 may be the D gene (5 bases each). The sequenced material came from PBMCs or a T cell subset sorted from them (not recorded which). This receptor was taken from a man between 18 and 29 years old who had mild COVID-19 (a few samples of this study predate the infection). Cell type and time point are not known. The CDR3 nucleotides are TGCGCCAGCAGCCAAGCTGGGGGCGAGCAGTACTTC. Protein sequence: CASSQAGGEQYF.